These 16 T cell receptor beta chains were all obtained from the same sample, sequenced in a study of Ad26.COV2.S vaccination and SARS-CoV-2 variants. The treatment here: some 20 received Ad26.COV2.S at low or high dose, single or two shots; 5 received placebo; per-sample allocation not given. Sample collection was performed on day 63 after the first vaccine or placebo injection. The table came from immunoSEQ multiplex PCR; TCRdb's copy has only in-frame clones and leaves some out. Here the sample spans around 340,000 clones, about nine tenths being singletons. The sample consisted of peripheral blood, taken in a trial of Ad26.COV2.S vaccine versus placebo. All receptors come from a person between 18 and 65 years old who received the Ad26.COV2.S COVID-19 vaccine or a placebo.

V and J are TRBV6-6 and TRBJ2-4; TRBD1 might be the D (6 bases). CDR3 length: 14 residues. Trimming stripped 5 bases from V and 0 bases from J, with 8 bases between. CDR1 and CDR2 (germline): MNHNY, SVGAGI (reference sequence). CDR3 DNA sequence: TGTGCCAGCAGTGGACAGTTAGCCAAAAACATTCAGTACTTC. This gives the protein CASSGQLAKNIQYF.

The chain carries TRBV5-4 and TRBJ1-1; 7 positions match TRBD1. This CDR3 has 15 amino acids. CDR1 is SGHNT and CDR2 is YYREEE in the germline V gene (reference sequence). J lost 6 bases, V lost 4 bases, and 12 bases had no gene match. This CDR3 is CASSAPTGSYAEAFF. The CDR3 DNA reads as TGTGCCAGCAGCGCCCCGACAGGGTCTTACGCTGAAGCTTTCTTT.

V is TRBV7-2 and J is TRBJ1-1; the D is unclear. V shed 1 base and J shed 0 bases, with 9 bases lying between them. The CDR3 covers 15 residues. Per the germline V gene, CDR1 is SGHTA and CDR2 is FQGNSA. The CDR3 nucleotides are TGTGCCAGCAGCTTAGTGGGAGATATGAACACTGAAGCTTTCTTT. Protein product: CASSLVGDMNTEAFF. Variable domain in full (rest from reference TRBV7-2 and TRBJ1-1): GAGVSQSPSNKVTEKGKDVELRCDPISGHTALYWYRQSLGQGLEFLIYFQGNSAPDKSGLPSDRFSAERTGGSVSTLTIQRTQQEDSAVYLCASSLVGDMNTEAFFGQGTRLTVV.

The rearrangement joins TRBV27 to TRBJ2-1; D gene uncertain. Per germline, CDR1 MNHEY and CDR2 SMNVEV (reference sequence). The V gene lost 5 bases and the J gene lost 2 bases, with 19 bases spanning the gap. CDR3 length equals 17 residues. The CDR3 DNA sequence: TGTGCCAGCAGTCCCCGGCCAAACAGAGGCCCCTACAATGAGCAGTTCTTC. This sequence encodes CASSPRPNRGPYNEQFF.

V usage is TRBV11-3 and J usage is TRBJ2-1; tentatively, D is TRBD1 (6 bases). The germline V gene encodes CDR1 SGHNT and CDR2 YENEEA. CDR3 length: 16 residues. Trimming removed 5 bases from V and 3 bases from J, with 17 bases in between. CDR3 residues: CASSPGGQGIYNEQFF. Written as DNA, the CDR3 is TGTGCCAGCAGCCCCGGCGGCCAGGGGATCTACAATGAGCAGTTCTTC.

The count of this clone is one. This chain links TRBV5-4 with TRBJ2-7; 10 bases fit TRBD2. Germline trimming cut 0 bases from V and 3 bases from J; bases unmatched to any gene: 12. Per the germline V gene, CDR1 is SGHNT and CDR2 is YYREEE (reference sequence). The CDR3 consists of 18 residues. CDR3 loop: CASSLGLILAGDSYEQYF. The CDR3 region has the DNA TGTGCCAGCAGCTTGGGGCTGATCCTAGCGGGAGATAGCTACGAGCAGTACTTC.

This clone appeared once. The CDR3 nucleotides are TGTGCCACCAGCAGAGATCGGGCAGGGGGCAAGTCGGCTTTCTTT. Encoded protein: CATSRDRAGGKSAFF. This sequence joins TRBV15 and TRBJ1-1, with TRBD1 matching over 8 bases. The CDR3 spans 15 residues. Germline V lookup: CDR1 LNHNV, CDR2 YYDKDF (reference sequence). V was clipped by 0 bases and J by 11 bases; unmatched bases: 11.

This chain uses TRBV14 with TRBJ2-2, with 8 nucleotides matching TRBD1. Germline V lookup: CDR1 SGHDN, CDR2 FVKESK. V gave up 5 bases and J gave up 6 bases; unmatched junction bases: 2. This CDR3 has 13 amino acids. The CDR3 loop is CASSEQGAGELFF. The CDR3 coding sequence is TGTGCCAGCAGCGAACAGGGGGCCGGGGAGCTGTTTTTT. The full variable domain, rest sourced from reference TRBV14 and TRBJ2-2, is EAGVTQFPSHSVIEKGQTVTLRCDPISGHDNLYWYRRVMGKEIKFLLHFVKESKQDESGMPNNRFLAERTGGTYSTLKVQPAELEDSGVYFCASSEQGAGELFFGEGSRLTVL.

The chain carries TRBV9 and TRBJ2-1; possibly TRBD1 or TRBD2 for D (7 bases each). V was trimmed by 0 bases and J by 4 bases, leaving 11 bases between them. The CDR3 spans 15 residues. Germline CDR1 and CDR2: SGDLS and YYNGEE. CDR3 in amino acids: CASSVDRGGYNEQFF. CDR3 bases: TGTGCCAGCAGCGTAGACAGGGGAGGGTACAATGAGCAGTTCTTC.

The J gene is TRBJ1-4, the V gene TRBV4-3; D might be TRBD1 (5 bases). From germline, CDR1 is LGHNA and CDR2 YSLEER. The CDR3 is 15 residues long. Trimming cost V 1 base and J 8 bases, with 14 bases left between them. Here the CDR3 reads CASSQVWAGGEKLFF. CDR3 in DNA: TGCGCCAGCAGCCAAGTTTGGGCGGGGGGAGAAAAACTGTTTTTT.

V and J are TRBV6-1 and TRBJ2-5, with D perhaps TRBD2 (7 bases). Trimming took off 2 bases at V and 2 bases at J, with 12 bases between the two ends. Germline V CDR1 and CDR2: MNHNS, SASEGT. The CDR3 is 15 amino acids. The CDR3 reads CASSEPGRGQETQYF. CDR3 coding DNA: TGTGCCAGCAGTGAACCAGGGAGGGGGCAAGAGACCCAGTACTTC.

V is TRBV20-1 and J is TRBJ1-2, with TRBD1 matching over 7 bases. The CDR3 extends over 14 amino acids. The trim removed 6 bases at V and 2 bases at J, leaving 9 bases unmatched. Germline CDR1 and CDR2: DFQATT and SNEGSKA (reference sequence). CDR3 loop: CSASKRDSNYGYTF. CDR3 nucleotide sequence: TGCAGTGCCAGTAAACGGGACAGCAACTATGGCTACACCTTC.

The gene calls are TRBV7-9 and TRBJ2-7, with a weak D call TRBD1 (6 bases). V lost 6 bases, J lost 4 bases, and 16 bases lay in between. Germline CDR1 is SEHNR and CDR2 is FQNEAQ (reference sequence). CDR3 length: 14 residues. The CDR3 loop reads CASRAGTKYYEQYF. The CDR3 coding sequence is TGTGCCAGCAGGGCCGGGACAAAATATTACGAGCAGTACTTC.

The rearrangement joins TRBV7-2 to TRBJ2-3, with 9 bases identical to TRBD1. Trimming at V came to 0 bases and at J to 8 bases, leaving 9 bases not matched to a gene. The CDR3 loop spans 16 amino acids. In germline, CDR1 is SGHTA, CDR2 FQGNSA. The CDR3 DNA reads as TGTGCCAGCAGCTTAGCACCGGGACAGGGAACGGGTACGCAGTATTTT. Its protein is CASSLAPGQGTGTQYF.

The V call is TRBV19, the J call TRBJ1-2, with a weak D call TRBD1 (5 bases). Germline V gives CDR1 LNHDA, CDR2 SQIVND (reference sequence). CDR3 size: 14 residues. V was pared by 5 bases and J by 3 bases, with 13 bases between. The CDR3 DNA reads TGTGCCAGTAGTTCCTTACGACAGTACTATGGCTACACCTTC. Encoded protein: CASSSLRQYYGYTF.

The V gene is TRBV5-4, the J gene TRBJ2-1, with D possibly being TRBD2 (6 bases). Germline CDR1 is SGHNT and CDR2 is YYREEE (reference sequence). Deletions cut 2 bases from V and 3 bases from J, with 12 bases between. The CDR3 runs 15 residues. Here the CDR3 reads CASSLGTGVYNEQFF. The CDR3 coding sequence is TGTGCCAGCAGCTTAGGGACGGGAGTCTACAATGAGCAGTTCTTC. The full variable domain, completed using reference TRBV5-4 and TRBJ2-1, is ETGVTQSPTHLIKTRGQQVTLRCSSQSGHNTVSWYQQALGQGPQFIFQYYREEENGRGNFPPRFSGLQFPNYSSELNVNALELDDSALYLCASSLGTGVYNEQFFGPGTRLTVL.